The 5 T cell receptor beta chains below all came from one sample that was sequenced in a study of EBV T-cell therapy then PD-1 blockade in nasopharyngeal carcinoma. Regarding treatment: AdE1-LMPpoly-expanded autologous EBV-specific T-cell therapy followed by anti-PD-1 nivolumab. These receptors are not linked to any known antigen. Assay: immunoSEQ multiplex PCR; the TCRdb copy retains only in-frame clones and omits some. The data hold tens of thousands of clones, with over 75% observed a single time. The sample in question was CD8+ T cells from blood, obtained at day -245 from a patient whose treatment included autologous EBV-specific T cells and nivolumab. These receptors all come from a man aged 35-49 years with nasopharyngeal carcinoma.

The CDR3 is CASLPSDGGLYNEQFF. DNA of the CDR3: TGTGCCAGCCTTCCCTCCGACGGGGGCCTCTACAATGAGCAGTTCTTC. The chain is built from TRBV27 and TRBJ2-1; the D call may be TRBD1 or TRBD2 (6 bases each). The germline V gene has CDR1 MNHEY and CDR2 SMNVEV (reference sequence). The V and J ends lost 8 bases and 3 bases respectively, with 20 bases between them. This CDR3 is 16 amino acids long.

CDR3 nucleotide sequence: TGTGCCAGCAGCCCGGGGAAGGGCTACGAGCAGTACTTC. Encoded protein: CASSPGKGYEQYF. This chain uses TRBV7-3 with TRBJ2-7; weak D call: TRBD2 (5 bases). The CDR3 is 13 amino acids. The V end was cut by 5 bases, the J end by 3 bases, with 11 bases between. Germline V gene lookup returns CDR1 SGHTA and CDR2 FQGTGA.

The chain is built from TRBV6-5 and TRBJ2-3; D perhaps matches TRBD1 (5 bases). The CDR3 is made up of 14 amino acids. CDR1 is MNHEY and CDR2 is SVGAGI in the germline V gene. The V end was cut by 9 bases, the J end by 2 bases, with 15 bases between. The CDR3, as DNA: TGTGCCAGTAAGCCCCCGACAGACACAGATACGCAGTATTTT. Translated: CASKPPTDTDTQYF.

The J gene is TRBJ2-7, the V gene TRBV28; D is ambiguous. The CDR3 is 13 residues long. With 3 bases removed from V and 2 bases from J, the gap between germline ends came to 8 bases. Germline V gene lookup returns CDR1 MDHEN and CDR2 SYDVKM. CDR3 protein: CASSFGQAYEQYF. CDR3 in DNA: TGTGCCAGCAGTTTCGGGCAGGCCTACGAGCAGTACTTC.

The chain recombines TRBV2 with TRBJ2-7, with D uncertain. Trimming shortened V by 2 bases and J by 5 bases, and 4 bases separated the two germline ends. Looked up from germline, CDR1 is SNHLY and CDR2 is FYNNEI. CDR3 length: 11 residues. This CDR3 is CASSETHEQYF. CDR3 in DNA: TGTGCCAGCAGTGAAACTCACGAGCAGTACTTC.